This record covers a single TCR beta chain. Assay: immunoSEQ multiplex PCR; the TCRdb copy retains only in-frame clones and omits some. The data show tens of thousands of clones, 74% seen once. This entry belongs to a study of OX40 agonist ivuxolimab in advanced cancers. Study background: Patients were treated with ivuxolimab, an agonistic anti-OX40 (CD134) antibody. Every 2 weeks, patients received ivuxolimab intravenously, dosed at 0.01 to 10 mg/kg.

The ends lost 4 bases at V and 3 bases at J; junction bases unmatched: 9. The CDR3 runs to 14 residues. Germline V CDR1 and CDR2: GTSNPN, SVGIG (reference sequence). This chain uses TRBV30 with TRBJ2-7; 7 bases align to TRBD1. The origin of this receptor is an adult with an advanced solid tumor such as melanoma, head and neck, liver or kidney cancer. This specimen was CD4+ or CD8+ T cells sorted from blood, taken in a trial of the OX40 agonist ivuxolimab. CDR3 protein: CAWTQGVSDYEQYF. Written as DNA, the CDR3 is TGTGCCTGGACGCAGGGGGTTTCTGACTACGAGCAGTACTTC.